This TCR beta chain was sequenced for a study of blood T cells in healthy people across ages. Next came a second PCR, run for about 6 to 12 cycles, which used a sample-barcoded 5' primer along with a J-beta primer mix. TCRdb passed the 5' RACE reads through MiXCR, listing each CDR3 protein once. This table holds around 1,000,000 distinct CDR3 sequences, more than 30% found once. Points from the study as a whole: Diversity of TCR beta per million T cells declined in a roughly linear way with age.

The people who gave samples were healthy Caucasians from Russia, aged roughly 6 to 100. The germline CDR1 and CDR2 sequences are LGHDT and YNNKEL (reference sequence). CDR3 length: 14 amino acids. V was cut by 1 base and J by 7 bases, with 13 bases left in between. About this clonotype: The antigen is unknown.

The sequencing sample was made of blood. The V call is TRBV3-1, the J call TRBJ1-2; no clear D gene. The source is a man between 18 and 29 years old in good health. The chain's CDR3 is CASSQAGESCGYTF. CDR3 coding DNA: TGTGCCAGCAGCCAAGCTGGGGAATCCTGTGGCTACACCTTC.